What follows is one TCR beta chain and its context. This receptor's antigen is unknown. No base qualities exist here, and no much larger clone lies one base off it. Spanning cysteine to phenylalanine, the CDR3 consists of 16 amino acids. The CDR3 DNA has 48 bases and is translated from base 1. CDR1 and CDR2, per the germline V gene, are MDHEN and SYDVKM. Cut back by 2 bases and 0 bases, the V and J ends lie 13 bases apart. Preparation of the library involved the immunoSEQ multiplex PCR assay. A mixture of 60 forward primers for TCR Vbeta segments and 13 reverse primers for TCR Jbeta segments was used in the multiplex PCR. Amplification of the CDR3 region of rearranged TCR beta genes was performed with a multiplex PCR assay on genomic DNA. Amplified TCR beta libraries were sequenced as 87-base-pair reads on the Illumina HiSeq System. The paper's processing steps were these. In a later analysis, about 80 million unique TCR beta chains were counted across the roughly 610 repertoires, and roughly 11 million of these chains were shared by at least two donors. To remove PCR and sequencing errors, raw reads were error-corrected and collapsed into unique sequences using a nearest-neighbor algorithm that merged closely related sequences. To assign V, D and J gene segments, CDR3 sequences were aligned to IMGT reference sequences. For a sequence to be retained, at least a six-nucleotide match to both a V gene segment and a J gene segment was required. A rearrangement counted as productive if the CDR3 had no stop codons and remained in frame with V and J, and every other rearrangement counted as non-productive. Following IMGT convention, CDR3 was defined as the stretch from the second conserved V-encoded cysteine up to the conserved J-encoded phenylalanine. In an earlier analysis of roughly 610 of the donors, sequences lacking an unambiguous match to a single V gene segment were excluded. In an earlier analysis of several hundred of the donors, V segments were called functional above 56.7% productive rearrangements and were called segregating when the between-donor standard deviation exceeded 5%. A statistical classification framework was developed to diagnose cytomegalovirus status using the catalog of TCR beta chain sequences. In a later analysis, TCR nucleotide sequences were compared against IMGT/GENE-DB human TR gene sequences so that V and J genes could be assigned. A later analysis assigned CDR3 sequences and most-parsimonious VDJ recombination scenarios with the TCRdist pipeline. In a later analysis, each TCR beta chain was defined by its CDR3 amino acid sequence together with its V-gene family, and reads without a unique V-gene family were excluded. To address suspected cross-contamination and a sequencing artifact, a later analysis removed a few hundred highly shared, low-generation-probability nucleotide sequences. For each public chain, a later analysis derived a clonal expansion index from normalized ranks of inferred template counts within each repertoire. In a later analysis, generation probabilities were computed using a VDJ recombination model fitted to out-of-frame rearrangements, and the results were checked against IGoR. A later analysis scored TCR-TCR, TCR-HLA and TCR-CMV co-occurrence with hypergeometric tests, applying a repertoire-size bias correction to TCR pairs. In a later analysis, false discovery rates were estimated by permuting HLA or CMV assignments 20 times. In a later analysis, co-occurring TCRs were grouped using DBSCAN, and TCRdist sequence similarity was added for clustering within HLA-allele-positive subsets. For co-occurrence clustering, repertoires with fewer than 30,000 or more than 120,000 public chains were excluded, along with roughly 5 repertoires with anomalous nucleotide sharing. TCRdb retrieved this table from immuneACCESS and kept in-frame rearrangements only. Not all clones are present; in checked studies, unresolved V genes account for under half, and no reason is known for the remainder. V, J and clone size are taken as reported in that table, and D and trimming were inferred from the DNA itself. The sample yields tens of thousands of clones; 60% to 80% were counted once. The ten largest clones take up approximately 43% of the sample.

The cohort was made up of roughly 670 healthy bone marrow donors. All cohort members were sampled while nominally healthy, although unrecorded immune exposures were likely present. The donor was CMV seropositive and was included in the group of some 290 seropositive cohort members. A peripheral blood sample was provided by each donor, and peripheral blood mononuclear cells were used for TCR beta sequencing. Genomic DNA was extracted from the blood cell samples with the Qiagen DNeasy Blood Extraction Kit. The data derive from a study of cytomegalovirus exposure and HLA in healthy donors (TCRdb year 2017). Background for the entire study: An earlier analysis of several hundred of the donors reported about 300 Gb of sequence data and roughly 120 million unique TCR beta sequences obtained from around 180 million T cells. An early release covering 500 to 750 HLA-typed donors comprised roughly 300 gigabases of sequencing data and approximately 80 million unique TCR sequences. Of the 300 to 450 genotyped donors, 70% to 90% were placed in the genetic ancestry cluster associated with self-reported Caucasian donors. The aim of the study was to test whether cataloging public T cell receptors could identify signatures of past pathogen exposure. The study profiled the T cell repertoires of fewer than 850 subjects by immunosequencing and related them to cytomegalovirus serostatus. Along with the roughly 670-subject first cohort, a separate validation cohort of over 90 different subjects was used. To predict cytomegalovirus infection status, the study combined high-throughput TCR immunosequencing, statistical association of individual TCRs with disease status, and machine learning. A later analysis re-examined previously published TCR beta repertoires from around 670 donors and added high-resolution HLA genotyping to investigate patterns of TCR occurrence. Rather than using new phenotypic data, the later analysis identified candidate immune exposures from TCR beta sequences and from how often those sequences occurred across donors. To decide whether each TCR beta V gene segment behaved as functional or pseudogenic, an earlier analysis of approximately 600 of the donors relied on high-throughput TCR beta sequencing. Donor age, sex, ethnicity and CMV serostatus were collected together with the repertoire data. A later genetic analysis took genome-wide SNP genotypes for about three fifths of the roughly 700 donors and used that subset as a discovery cohort. Every discovery cohort repertoire had been produced on one sequencing platform. HLA typing included class I and class II loci at four-digit resolution. Typing coverage differed by locus: A, B, C, DRB1 and DQB1 were typed in roughly 620-630 donors, DQA1 in 500 to 550, DPA1 in 600 to 610, and DPB1 in approximately 450. Several DR-DQ haplotypes were handled as single units for association and clustering because linkage in the cohort was strong. Among about 360 genotyped donors of the cohort, an average of 235,054 unique TCR beta nucleotide sequences were sequenced per donor, roughly 18% of them non-productive.

The study at large found these results: A later analysis found that most CMV-associated TCR beta chains appeared HLA-restricted, with HLA associations seemingly driven largely by CMV exposure. In a later analysis, TCR association rates were found to vary across HLA loci, with the most associated TCRs seen for DRB1 alleles and the fewest for HLA-C alleles. According to the authors, the approach could potentially be generalized to other disease states and immunological phenotypes. According to a later analysis, parvovirus B19, influenza, CMV and Epstein-Barr virus appeared linked to several top co-occurrence clusters. Roughly uniform sequencing depth across donors was assumed in presence/absence analyses, although this assumption may not hold. An earlier analysis of around 600 of the donors showed that most TCR beta V segments appeared in productive rearrangements either about 87% or about 30% of the time, which broadly matched IMGT annotations. Compared with the approximately 700-donor mean, donors in an Asian-associated ancestry cluster had fewer N-insertions in productive TCRs, according to a later genetic analysis. A further reported finding was that TCR beta sequences accurately predicted the HLA-A and HLA-B alleles for most subjects in the first cohort. This cohort had only TCR beta chains sequenced, and the lack of alpha or paired-chain data limited which features could be detected. Some IMGT-functional V segments, including TRBV6-2 and TRBV6-3, could not be distinguished by the 87-base-pair reads and were therefore excluded. Across donors, most TCR sequences were observed very rarely, whereas some public TCRs were present in many individuals. In vitro tests confirmed that a few of the cytomegalovirus-associated TCR beta chains recognize cytomegalovirus antigens. A later analysis found that HLA-associated TCR beta chains were more clonally expanded and had lower generation probabilities than equally common non-associated chains. When HLA alleles, especially DR and DQ, strongly co-occurred, TCR associations were difficult to assign to individual alleles. The earlier analysis of approximately 590 of the donors excluded roughly 17 rarely observed V segments, including chromosome 9 orphons, because counts were too low. In both the original and validation cohorts, the classifier was reported to diagnose cytomegalovirus status with high specificity and sensitivity. Because HLA typing was unavailable for some donors at each locus, only the typed subset was used in association tests. A cluster of highly shared sequence variants was judged likely to be a technical artifact of the sequencing pipeline. Correlated functional status among segregating V segments might be attributable to linkage disequilibrium, but an unknown experimental factor could not be ruled out. An association between a missense DCLRE1C variant and V-gene and J-gene trimming of TCR beta chains was found in a later genetic analysis and replicated in an independent cohort. The only immune exposure information available for the cohort was CMV serostatus. In a later analysis, some 18,000 TCR beta sequences were associated with specific HLA alleles at a false discovery rate of 0.05. The study listed 150 to 200 TCR beta chains as associated with cytomegalovirus.

The rearrangement joined TRBV28 to TRBJ2-5, with a weak D call of TRBD1 (6 bases match). The sequenced sample consisted of PBMCs. This receptor was obtained from a male donor in good health and CMV-seropositive. The sequenced DNA: TGTGCCAGCAGTTTACTACAGGGAACGTACCAAGAGACCCAGTACTTC. Translated, it gives CASSLLQGTYQETQYF.